A single sample is the source of the 27 T cell receptor beta chains below, sequenced in a study of cytomegalovirus exposure and HLA in healthy donors. 13 Jbeta primers and 60 Vbeta primers were used for the PCR. TCRdb's copy holds only in-frame clones and misses some; the assay was immunoSEQ multiplex PCR. The repertoire table contains roughly 120,000 clones. Sequenced material: PBMCs. The receptors were gathered from a man in his forties in good health and CMV-seronegative.

The chain uses TRBV2 and TRBJ2-7, with 7 nucleotides matching TRBD2. The CDR3 is 14 residues long. V shed 8 bases and J 3 bases; nucleotides not matched to a gene: 10. Germline assignment: CDR1 SNHLY and CDR2 FYNNEI. The CDR3 region has the DNA TGTGCCAGCTCCAAGGGTGGCGGGAGCTACGAGCAGTACTTC. As protein: CASSKGGGSYEQYF.

This sequence joins TRBV19 and TRBJ2-1, with 8 bases matching TRBD2. CDR3 length: 17 amino acids. Germline V CDR1 and CDR2: LNHDA, SQIVND (reference sequence). V shed 3 bases, J shed 5 bases, and the junction held 12 bases outside the gene matches. CDR3 region: CASSIPTPAGVNNEQFF. CDR3 coding DNA: TGTGCCAGTAGTATTCCGACCCCAGCGGGAGTCAACAATGAGCAGTTCTTC.

The V gene is TRBV28, the J gene TRBJ1-3; 8 bases align to TRBD1. V was pared by 1 base and J by 0 bases, with 17 bases of the junction left unmatched. Germline values: CDR1 MDHEN, CDR2 SYDVKM. This CDR3 comprises 21 residues. The CDR3 DNA follows: TGTGCCAGCAGTTTATCCCGGCGGCATTGGGACAGGCCCCTCTCTGGAAACACCATATATTTT. Translating it yields CASSLSRRHWDRPLSGNTIYF.

This chain joins TRBV6-5 and TRBJ1-5, with a weak D call TRBD1 (5 bases). Trimming pared 0 bases from V and 0 bases from J, leaving 9 bases between. The CDR3 has 16 amino acids. Germline CDR1 MNHEY, CDR2 SVGAGI. The CDR3: CASSYSWGGSNQPQHF. As DNA, the CDR3 is TGTGCCAGCAGTTACTCCTGGGGCGGTAGCAATCAGCCCCAGCATTTT.

The chain couples TRBV6-5 to TRBJ1-5, with 8 bases aligning to TRBD1. V lost 6 bases, J lost 3 bases, and 7 bases stayed unmatched. Germline V gives CDR1 MNHEY, CDR2 SVGAGI. The CDR3 extends over 15 amino acids. The CDR3 sequence is CASSPGQGINQPQHF. CDR3 bases: TGTGCCAGCAGCCCCGGACAGGGTATCAATCAGCCCCAGCATTTT.

This chain joins TRBV7-8 and TRBJ2-3, with D perhaps matching TRBD1 (5 bases). CDR3 length equals 19 residues. The germline V and J ends were trimmed by 0 bases and 1 base, with 20 bases remaining between them. The V gene's germline CDR1 is SGHVS and CDR2 FQNEAQ. CDR3: CASSLAYYGPKGGTDTQYF. CDR3 coding DNA: TGTGCCAGCAGCTTAGCCTACTACGGGCCCAAAGGGGGCACAGATACGCAGTATTTT.

This chain links TRBV30 with TRBJ2-2; possibly TRBD2 for D (5 bases). Germline assignment: CDR1 GTSNPN and CDR2 SVGIG (reference sequence). The CDR3 covers 14 residues. Trimming cost V 5 bases and J 3 bases, with 13 bases left between them. The CDR3 protein is CAWPGMRDTGELFF. The DNA of the CDR3 is TGTGCCTGGCCCGGGATGAGGGACACCGGGGAGCTGTTTTTT.

The chain has TRBV18 and TRBJ2-1; D is perhaps TRBD2 (5 bases). CDR1 KGHSH and CDR2 LQKENI come from the germline V gene. Between the trimmed V and J ends, which lost 6 bases and 4 bases, there was a span of 16 bases. CDR3 length: 15 amino acids. CDR3 in DNA: TGTGCCAGCTCCCCCGGGGTAGCCGAATACAATGAGCAGTTCTTC. Residues: CASSPGVAEYNEQFF.

The chain couples TRBV13 to TRBJ2-1; TRBD2 aligns across 12 bases. This CDR3 comprises 15 residues. Unmatched junction bases numbered 6, after V lost 7 bases and J lost 5 bases. The germline V gene encodes CDR1 PRHDT and CDR2 FYEKMQ (reference sequence). As DNA, the CDR3 is TGTGCCAGCATTAGGACTAGCGGGAACAACAATGAGCAGTTCTTC. Encoded protein: CASIRTSGNNNEQFF.

The rearrangement joins TRBV6-1 to TRBJ2-1; 12 bases are shared with TRBD1. J was trimmed by 8 bases and V by 6 bases; bases with no gene match: 8. This CDR3 spans 15 amino acids. Germline V gene sequence: CDR1 MNHNS, CDR2 SASEGT. CDR3 bases: TGTGCCAGCAGAAACTCCGGGACAGGGGGCTATGAGCAGTTCTTC. Translated, it gives CASRNSGTGGYEQFF.

The V and J genes are TRBV11-2 and TRBJ2-1; TRBD2 might be the D (5 bases). The V gene's germline CDR1 is SGHAT and CDR2 FQNNGV. The V end was cut by 2 bases, the J end by 12 bases, with 14 bases between. The CDR3 spans 13 residues. The CDR3 region is CASSLSGSFRQFF. The CDR3 DNA reads as TGTGCCAGCAGCTTAAGCGGTAGTTTCCGGCAGTTCTTC.

This rearrangement joins TRBV11-2 to TRBJ2-1; 8 nucleotides match TRBD1. Trimming took 5 bases from V and 0 from J; bases not matched to a gene: 6. There are 16 residues in the CDR3. From germline, CDR1 is SGHAT and CDR2 FQNNGV. The CDR3 DNA follows: TGTGCCAGCAGCGGACAGGGAGAGAGCTCCTACAATGAGCAGTTCTTC. Its protein product is CASSGQGESSYNEQFF.

V is TRBV7-9 and J is TRBJ1-5; the match to TRBD1 covers 7 bases. Germline CDR1 is SEHNR and CDR2 is FQNEAQ (reference sequence). The CDR3 has 16 amino acids. V was pared by 3 bases and J by 1 base, with 6 bases of the junction left unmatched. CDR3 in DNA: TGTGCCAGCAGCTTCGGGGGCAGGGGGAGCAATCAGCCCCAGCATTTT. It translates to CASSFGGRGSNQPQHF.

V gene TRBV5-5 combines with J gene TRBJ2-1; 10 nucleotides agree with TRBD1. The V segment lost 0 bases and the J segment 6 bases; nucleotides outside the gene matches: 3. The germline gives CDR1 SGHKS, CDR2 YYEKEE (reference sequence). The CDR3 totals 15 residues. CDR3 DNA: TGTGCCAGCAGCTTGGCCGGGGACAGGGGCAATGAGCAGTTCTTC. This translates into CASSLAGDRGNEQFF.

The chain links TRBV27 to TRBJ2-3; 10 positions match TRBD2. The length of the CDR3 is 20 residues. Germline V gives CDR1 MNHEY, CDR2 SMNVEV (reference sequence). V was clipped by 5 bases and J by 4 bases; unmatched bases: 21. The CDR3 reads CASSPRLLAGDLKGADTQYF. DNA for the CDR3: TGTGCCAGCAGTCCGAGACTCCTAGCGGGGGACCTCAAGGGGGCAGATACGCAGTATTTT.

The rearrangement links TRBV5-1 to TRBJ1-1; D possibly corresponds to TRBD1 (6 bases). The CDR3 consists of 14 residues. Germline CDR1 reads SGHRS; CDR2 reads YFSETQ. The V and J ends lost 3 bases and 4 bases respectively, with 13 bases between them. The CDR3 nucleotides are TGCGCCAGCAGCTGGGGGACAAAGGGCACTGAAGCTTTCTTT. Translated: CASSWGTKGTEAFF.

In DNA form, the CDR3 reads TGTGCCAGTAAGAACGACAGGACAGGGGAGATCGGGGCTTTCTTT. Protein product: CASKNDRTGEIGAFF. This sequence joins TRBV19 and TRBJ1-1; 9 bases fit TRBD1. CDR1 and CDR2 from the germline V gene are LNHDA and SQIVND (reference sequence). V lost 7 bases to trimming and J lost 11 bases; unmatched junction nucleotides: 17. This CDR3 region has 15 residues.

This CDR3 is CASSEGQGALRKQYF. The DNA of the CDR3 is TGTGCCAGCAGCGAGGGACAGGGGGCCCTTAGGAAGCAGTACTTC. This rearrangement joins TRBV7-9 to TRBJ2-7; 12 positions match TRBD1. The CDR3 runs 15 residues. From germline, CDR1 is SEHNR and CDR2 FQNEAQ (reference sequence). The junction had 10 bases not matched to a gene; V was cut back by 5 bases and J by 8 bases.

The chain uses TRBV7-8 and TRBJ2-7; D remains ambiguous. The CDR3 has 13 residues. Germline values: CDR1 SGHVS, CDR2 FQNEAQ. Trimming left V 1 base short and J 5 bases short, with 9 bases between. In DNA form, the CDR3 reads TGTGCCAGCAGCTTAGGCCTAGTCGACGAGCAGTACTTC. Amino acid sequence: CASSLGLVDEQYF.

The chain employs TRBV7-2 and TRBJ2-1; weak D call: TRBD2 (5 bases). The germline CDR1 and CDR2 sequences are SGHTA and FQGNSA. With 1 base removed from V and 6 bases from J, the gap between germline ends came to 13 bases. The CDR3 extends over 15 amino acids. This CDR3 is CASSLGARGGNEQFF. CDR3 coding DNA: TGTGCCAGCAGCTTAGGGGCCAGAGGAGGCAATGAGCAGTTCTTC.

The chain links TRBV7-9 to TRBJ1-1; possibly TRBD1 for D (5 bases). Trimming pared 6 bases from V and 0 bases from J, leaving 8 bases between. CDR1 SEHNR and CDR2 FQNEAQ come from the germline V gene (reference sequence). This CDR3 comprises 13 residues. CDR3 sequence reads: CASRKGLNTEAFF. The CDR3 DNA is TGTGCCAGCAGGAAGGGGTTGAACACTGAAGCTTTCTTT.

This chain uses TRBV28 with TRBJ1-6; 8 bases align to TRBD1. Germline lookup yields CDR1 MDHEN and CDR2 SYDVKM. The CDR3 is 17 residues long. Losses at the gene ends were 5 bases for V and 4 bases for J; bases not matched to a gene: 10. Here the CDR3 DNA reads TGTGCCAGCAGTCCCAGGACAGGGTGGAATTATAATTCACCCCTCCACTTT. Amino acids: CASSPRTGWNYNSPLHF.

The chain is built from TRBV6-1 and TRBJ1-5; the match to TRBD1 covers 7 bases. Germline lookup yields CDR1 MNHNS and CDR2 SASEGT. This CDR3 comprises 14 residues. V shed 7 bases, J shed 3 bases, and the junction held 6 bases outside the gene matches. The chain's CDR3 is CASIRDSINQPQHF. Written as DNA, the CDR3 is TGTGCCAGCATTCGGGACAGTATCAATCAGCCCCAGCATTTT.

The rearrangement uses TRBV5-6 and TRBJ1-4; D call uncertain. The CDR3 has 15 residues. V gave up 0 bases and J gave up 2 bases, with 8 bases separating them. Germline assignment: CDR1 SGHDT and CDR2 YYEEEE. In DNA, the CDR3 is TGTGCCAGCAGCTTGGTGGGCCCCACTAATGAAAAACTGTTTTTT. Its protein is CASSLVGPTNEKLFF.

The rearrangement joins TRBV29-1 to TRBJ1-3, with 10 nucleotides matching TRBD1. The length of the CDR3 is 13 residues. V trimming: 1 base; J trimming: 7 bases; junction bases outside the gene matches: 1. Germline loops: CDR1 SQVTM, CDR2 ANQGSEA. The CDR3 is CSVEGQGANTIYF. The CDR3 bases are TGCAGCGTTGAAGGACAGGGGGCGAACACCATATATTTT.

The chain couples TRBV10-3 to TRBJ2-5; D not resolved. The ends were cut back, 2 bases at V and 5 bases at J, with 9 bases in the middle. In germline, CDR1 is ENHRY, CDR2 SYGVKD. There are 13 residues in the CDR3. The CDR3 here is CAISETGEETQYF. Here the CDR3 DNA reads TGTGCCATCAGTGAGACCGGAGAGGAGACCCAGTACTTC.

The gene calls are TRBV18 and TRBJ1-5; D is unresolved. The CDR3 contains 13 residues. Germline CDR1 reads KGHSH; CDR2 reads LQKENI. The V and J ends lost 3 bases and 5 bases respectively, with 8 bases between them. The CDR3 DNA sequence: TGTGCCAGCTCACCGTCTGAGGATCAGCCCCAGCATTTT. This gives the protein CASSPSEDQPQHF.